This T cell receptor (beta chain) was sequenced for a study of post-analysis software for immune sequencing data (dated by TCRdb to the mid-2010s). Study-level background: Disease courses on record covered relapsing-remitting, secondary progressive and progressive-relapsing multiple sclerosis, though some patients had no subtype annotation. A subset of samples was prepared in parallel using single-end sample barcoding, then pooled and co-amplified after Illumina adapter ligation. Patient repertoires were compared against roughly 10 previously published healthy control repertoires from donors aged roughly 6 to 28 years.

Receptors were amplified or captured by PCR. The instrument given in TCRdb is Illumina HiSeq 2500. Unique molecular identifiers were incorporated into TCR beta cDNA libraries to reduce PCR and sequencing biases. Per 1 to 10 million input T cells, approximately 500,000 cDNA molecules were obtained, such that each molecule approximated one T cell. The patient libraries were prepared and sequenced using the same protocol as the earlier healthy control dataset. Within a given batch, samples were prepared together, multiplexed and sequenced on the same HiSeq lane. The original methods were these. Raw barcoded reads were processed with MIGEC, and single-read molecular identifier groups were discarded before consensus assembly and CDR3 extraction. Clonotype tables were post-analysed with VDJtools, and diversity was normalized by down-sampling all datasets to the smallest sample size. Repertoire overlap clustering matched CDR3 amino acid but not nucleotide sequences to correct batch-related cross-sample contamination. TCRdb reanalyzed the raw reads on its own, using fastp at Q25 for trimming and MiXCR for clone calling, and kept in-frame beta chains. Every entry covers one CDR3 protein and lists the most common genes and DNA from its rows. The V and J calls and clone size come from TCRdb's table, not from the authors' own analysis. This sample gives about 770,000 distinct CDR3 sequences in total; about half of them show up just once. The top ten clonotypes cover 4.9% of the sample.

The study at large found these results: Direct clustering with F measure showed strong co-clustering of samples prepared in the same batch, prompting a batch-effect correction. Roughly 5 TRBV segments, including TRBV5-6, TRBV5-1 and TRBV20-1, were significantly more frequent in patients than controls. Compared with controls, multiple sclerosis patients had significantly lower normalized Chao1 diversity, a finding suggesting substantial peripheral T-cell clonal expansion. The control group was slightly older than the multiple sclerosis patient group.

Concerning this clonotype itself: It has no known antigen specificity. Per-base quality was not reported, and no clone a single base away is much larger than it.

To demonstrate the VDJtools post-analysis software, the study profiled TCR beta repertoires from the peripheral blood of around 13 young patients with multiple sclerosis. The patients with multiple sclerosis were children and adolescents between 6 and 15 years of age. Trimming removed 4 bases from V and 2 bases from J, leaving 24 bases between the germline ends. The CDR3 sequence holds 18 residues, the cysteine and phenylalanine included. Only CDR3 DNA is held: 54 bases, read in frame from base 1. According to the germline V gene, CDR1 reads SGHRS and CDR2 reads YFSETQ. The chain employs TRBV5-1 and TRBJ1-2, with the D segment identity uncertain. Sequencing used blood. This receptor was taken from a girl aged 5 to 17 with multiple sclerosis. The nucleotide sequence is TGCGCCAGCAGCGTGGGAGGATTCGATCCCTCGGGCAACTATGGCTACACCTTC. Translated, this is CASSVGGFDPSGNYGYTF.